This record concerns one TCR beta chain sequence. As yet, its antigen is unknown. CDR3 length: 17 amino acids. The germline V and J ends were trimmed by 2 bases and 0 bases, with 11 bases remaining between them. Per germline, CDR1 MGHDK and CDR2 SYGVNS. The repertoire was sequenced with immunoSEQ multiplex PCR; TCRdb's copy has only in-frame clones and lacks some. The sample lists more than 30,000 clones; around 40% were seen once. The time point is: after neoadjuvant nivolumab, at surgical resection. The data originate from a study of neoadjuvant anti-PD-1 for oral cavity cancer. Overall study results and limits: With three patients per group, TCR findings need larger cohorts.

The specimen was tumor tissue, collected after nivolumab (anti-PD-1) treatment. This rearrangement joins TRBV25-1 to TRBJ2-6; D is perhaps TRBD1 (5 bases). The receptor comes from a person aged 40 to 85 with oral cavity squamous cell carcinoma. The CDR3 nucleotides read TGTGCCAGCAGTGAAGGGGCCCCCTCCTCTGGGGCCAACGTCCTGACTTTC. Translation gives CASSEGAPSSGANVLTF.